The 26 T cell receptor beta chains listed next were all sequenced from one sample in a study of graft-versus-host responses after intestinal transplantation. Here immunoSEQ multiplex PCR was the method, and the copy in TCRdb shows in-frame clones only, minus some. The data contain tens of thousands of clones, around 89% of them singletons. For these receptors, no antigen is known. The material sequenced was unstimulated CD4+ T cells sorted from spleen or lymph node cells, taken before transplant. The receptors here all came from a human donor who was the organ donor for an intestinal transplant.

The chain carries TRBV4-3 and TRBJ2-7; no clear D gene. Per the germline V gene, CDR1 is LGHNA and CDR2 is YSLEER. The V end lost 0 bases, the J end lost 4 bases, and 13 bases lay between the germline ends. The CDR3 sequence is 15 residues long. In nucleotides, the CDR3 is TGCGCCAGCAGCCAAGATTGGGCAGGCCAATACGAGCAGTACTTC. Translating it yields CASSQDWAGQYEQYF.

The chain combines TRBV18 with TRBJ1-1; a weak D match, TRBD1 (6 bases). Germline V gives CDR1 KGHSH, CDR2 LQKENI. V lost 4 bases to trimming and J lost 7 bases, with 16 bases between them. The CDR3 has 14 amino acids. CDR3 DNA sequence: TGTGCCAGCTCACTTCTGGGGCAGGGGCTTGAAGCTTTCTTT. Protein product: CASSLLGQGLEAFF.

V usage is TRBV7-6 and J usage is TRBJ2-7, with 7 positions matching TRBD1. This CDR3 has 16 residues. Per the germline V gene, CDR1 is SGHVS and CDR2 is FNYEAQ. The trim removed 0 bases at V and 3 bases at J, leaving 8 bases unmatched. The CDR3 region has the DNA TGTGCCAGCAGCTTAGCGCCTCCGGGACAGAGCTACGAGCAGTACTTC. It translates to CASSLAPPGQSYEQYF.

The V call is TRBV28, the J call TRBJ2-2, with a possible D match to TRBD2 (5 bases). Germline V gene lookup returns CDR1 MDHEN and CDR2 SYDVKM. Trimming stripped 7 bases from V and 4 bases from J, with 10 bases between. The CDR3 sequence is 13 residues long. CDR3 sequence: CASTSRGTGELFF. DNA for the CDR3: TGTGCCAGCACCTCCCGGGGCACCGGGGAGCTGTTTTTT.

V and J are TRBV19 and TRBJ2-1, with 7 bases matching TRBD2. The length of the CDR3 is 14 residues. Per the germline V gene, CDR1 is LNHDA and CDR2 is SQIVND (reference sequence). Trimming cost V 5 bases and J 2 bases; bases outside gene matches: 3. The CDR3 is CASSRGEAYNEQFF. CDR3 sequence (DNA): TGTGCCAGTAGTCGGGGGGAAGCCTACAATGAGCAGTTCTTC.

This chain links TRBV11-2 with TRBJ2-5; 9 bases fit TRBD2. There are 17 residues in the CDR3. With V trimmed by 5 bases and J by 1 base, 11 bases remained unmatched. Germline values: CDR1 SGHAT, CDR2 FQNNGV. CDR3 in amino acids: CASSPLGAGGGQETQYF. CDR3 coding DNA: TGTGCCAGCAGCCCCCTGGGAGCGGGGGGAGGCCAAGAGACCCAGTACTTC.

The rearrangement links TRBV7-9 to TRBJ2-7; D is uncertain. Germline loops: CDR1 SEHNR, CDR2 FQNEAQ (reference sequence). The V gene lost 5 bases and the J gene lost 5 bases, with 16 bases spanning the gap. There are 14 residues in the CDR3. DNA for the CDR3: TGTGCCAGCAGCCCAACGGGTGTCGGAGACGAGCAGTACTTC. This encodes CASSPTGVGDEQYF. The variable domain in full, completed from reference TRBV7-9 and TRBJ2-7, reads DTGVSQNPRHKITKRGQNVTFRCDPISEHNRLYWYRQTLGQGPEFLTYFQNEAQLEKSRLLSDRFSAERPKGSFSTLEIQRTEQGDSAMYLCASSPTGVGDEQYFGPGTRLTVT.

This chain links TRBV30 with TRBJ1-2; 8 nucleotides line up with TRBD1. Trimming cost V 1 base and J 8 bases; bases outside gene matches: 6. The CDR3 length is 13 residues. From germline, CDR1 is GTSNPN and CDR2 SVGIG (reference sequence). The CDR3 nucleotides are TGTGCCTGGAGTGACCCAGGGGGCCGAGGCTACACCTTC. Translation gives CAWSDPGGRGYTF.

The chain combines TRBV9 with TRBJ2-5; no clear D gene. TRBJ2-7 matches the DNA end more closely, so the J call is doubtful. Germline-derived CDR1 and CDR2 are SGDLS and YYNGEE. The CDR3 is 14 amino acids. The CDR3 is CASSVGSRAYEQYF. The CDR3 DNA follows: TGTGCCAGCAGCGTAGGTAGCCGTGCCTACGAGCAGTACTTC.

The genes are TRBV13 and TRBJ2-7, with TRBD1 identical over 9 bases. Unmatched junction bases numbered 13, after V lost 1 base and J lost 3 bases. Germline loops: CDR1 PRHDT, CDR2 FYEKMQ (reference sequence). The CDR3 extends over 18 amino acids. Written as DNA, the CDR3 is TGTGCCAGCAGCTTAGCCCTGGCCCGGGACAGGGTTCTCTACGAGCAGTACTTC. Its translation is CASSLALARDRVLYEQYF.

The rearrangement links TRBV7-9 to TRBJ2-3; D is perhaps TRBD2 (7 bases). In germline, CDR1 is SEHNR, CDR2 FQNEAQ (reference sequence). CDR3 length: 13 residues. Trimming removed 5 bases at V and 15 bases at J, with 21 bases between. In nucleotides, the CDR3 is TGTGCCAGCAGCCCAAGGGGGGGTCCCCTTGTTTATTTT. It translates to CASSPRGGPLVYF.

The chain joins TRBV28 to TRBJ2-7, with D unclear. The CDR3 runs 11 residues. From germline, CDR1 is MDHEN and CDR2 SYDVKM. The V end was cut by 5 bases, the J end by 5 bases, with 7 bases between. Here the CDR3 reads CASSRGDEQYF. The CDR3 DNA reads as TGTGCCAGCAGTCGAGGAGACGAGCAGTACTTC.

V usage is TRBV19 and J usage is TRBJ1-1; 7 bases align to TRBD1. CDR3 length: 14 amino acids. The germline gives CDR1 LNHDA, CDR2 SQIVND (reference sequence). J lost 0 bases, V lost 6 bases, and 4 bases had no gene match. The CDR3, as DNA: TGTGCCAGTAGACTAACAGGGGTGAACACTGAAGCTTTCTTT. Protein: CASRLTGVNTEAFF.

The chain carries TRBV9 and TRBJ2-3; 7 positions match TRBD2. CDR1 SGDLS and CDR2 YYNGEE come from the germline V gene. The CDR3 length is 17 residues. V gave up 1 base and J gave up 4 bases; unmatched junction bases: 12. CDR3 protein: CASSVLGGLGSADTQYF. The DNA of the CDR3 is TGTGCCAGCAGCGTATTAGGAGGACTAGGCTCCGCAGATACGCAGTATTTT.

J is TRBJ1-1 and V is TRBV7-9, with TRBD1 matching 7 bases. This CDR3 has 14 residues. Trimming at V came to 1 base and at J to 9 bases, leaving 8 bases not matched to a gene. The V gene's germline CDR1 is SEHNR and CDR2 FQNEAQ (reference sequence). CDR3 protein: CASSLVGPGQKAFF. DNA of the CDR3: TGTGCCAGCAGCTTAGTGGGACCGGGACAGAAAGCTTTCTTT.

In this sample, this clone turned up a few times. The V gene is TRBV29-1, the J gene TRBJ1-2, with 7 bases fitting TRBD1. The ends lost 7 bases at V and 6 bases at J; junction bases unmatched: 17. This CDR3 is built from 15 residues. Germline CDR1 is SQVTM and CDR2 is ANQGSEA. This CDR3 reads CSAQSTGAEGNGYTF. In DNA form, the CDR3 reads TGCAGCGCCCAATCCACAGGGGCTGAGGGGAATGGCTACACCTTC.

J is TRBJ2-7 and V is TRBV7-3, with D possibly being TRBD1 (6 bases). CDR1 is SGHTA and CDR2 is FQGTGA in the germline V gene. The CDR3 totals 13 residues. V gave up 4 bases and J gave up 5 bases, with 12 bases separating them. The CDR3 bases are TGTGCCAGCAGCTCGGGACATTTCAACGAGCAGTACTTC. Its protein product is CASSSGHFNEQYF.

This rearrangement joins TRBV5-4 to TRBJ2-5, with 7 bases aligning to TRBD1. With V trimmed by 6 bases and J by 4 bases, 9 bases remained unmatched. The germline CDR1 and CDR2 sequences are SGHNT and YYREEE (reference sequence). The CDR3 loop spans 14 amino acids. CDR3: CASTRQGGGETQYF. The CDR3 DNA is TGTGCCAGCACCCGACAGGGTGGAGGAGAGACCCAGTACTTC.

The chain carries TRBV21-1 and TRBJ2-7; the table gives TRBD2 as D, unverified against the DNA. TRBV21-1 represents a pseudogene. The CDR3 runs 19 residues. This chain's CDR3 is CASSPRGGLAGPSSYEQYF. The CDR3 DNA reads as TGTGCCAGCAGCCCTCGGGGGGGACTAGCGGGGCCGAGCTCCTACGAGCAGTACTTC.

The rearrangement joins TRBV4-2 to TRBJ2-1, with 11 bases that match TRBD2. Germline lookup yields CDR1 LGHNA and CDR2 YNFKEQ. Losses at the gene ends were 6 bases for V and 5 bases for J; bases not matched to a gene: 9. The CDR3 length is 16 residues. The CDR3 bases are TGTGCCAGCAGTCCTGTTAGCGGGGGGGTTGACAATGAGCAGTTCTTC. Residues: CASSPVSGGVDNEQFF.

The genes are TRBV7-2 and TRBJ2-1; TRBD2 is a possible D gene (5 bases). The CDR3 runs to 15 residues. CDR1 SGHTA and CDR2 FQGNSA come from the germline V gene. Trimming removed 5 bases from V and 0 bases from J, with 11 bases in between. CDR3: CASSTQRRSYNEQFF. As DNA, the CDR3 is TGTGCCAGCAGCACGCAGCGGCGCTCCTACAATGAGCAGTTCTTC.

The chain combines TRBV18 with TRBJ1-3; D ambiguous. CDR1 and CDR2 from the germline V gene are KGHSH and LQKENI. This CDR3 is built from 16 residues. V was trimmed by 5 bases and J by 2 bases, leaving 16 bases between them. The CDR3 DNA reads TGTGCCAGCTCAGAGACGTTGGTGAGGCCTGGAAACACCATATATTTT. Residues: CASSETLVRPGNTIYF.

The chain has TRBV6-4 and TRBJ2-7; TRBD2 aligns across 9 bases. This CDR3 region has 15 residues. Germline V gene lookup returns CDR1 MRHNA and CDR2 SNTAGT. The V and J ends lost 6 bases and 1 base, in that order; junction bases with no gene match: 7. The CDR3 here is CASSPTGLASYEQYF. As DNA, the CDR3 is TGTGCCAGCAGCCCAACCGGACTAGCGTCCTACGAGCAGTACTTC.

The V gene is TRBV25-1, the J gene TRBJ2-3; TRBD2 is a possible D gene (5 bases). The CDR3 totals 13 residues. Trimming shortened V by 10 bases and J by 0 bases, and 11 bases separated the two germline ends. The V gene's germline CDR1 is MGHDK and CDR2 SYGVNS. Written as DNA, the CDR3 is TGTGCCACCCGCGAGGGTAGCACAGATACGCAGTATTTT. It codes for CATREGSTDTQYF.

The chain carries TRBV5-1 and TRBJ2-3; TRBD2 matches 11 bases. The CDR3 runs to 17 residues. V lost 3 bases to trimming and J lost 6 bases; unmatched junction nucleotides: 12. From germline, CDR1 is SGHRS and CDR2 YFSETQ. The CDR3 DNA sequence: TGCGCCAGCAGCTCGCACGCACTAGCGGGAGTGGCGGATACGCAGTATTTT. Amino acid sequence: CASSSHALAGVADTQYF. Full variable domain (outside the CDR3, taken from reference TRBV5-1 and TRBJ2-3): KAGVTQTPRYLIKTRGQQVTLSCSPISGHRSVSWYQQTPGQGLQFLFEYFSETQRNKGNFPGRFSGRQFSNSRSEMNVSTLELGDSALYLCASSSHALAGVADTQYFGPGTRLTVL.

The CDR3 loop is CASSLGTGLIGELFF. The DNA for the CDR3 is TGCGCCAGCAGCTTGGGTACAGGGCTGATCGGGGAGCTGTTTTTT. This chain joins TRBV5-1 and TRBJ2-2; D may be TRBD1 (6 bases). The V and J ends lost 0 bases and 7 bases respectively, with 13 bases between them. The CDR3 extends over 15 amino acids. CDR1 and CDR2 (germline): SGHRS, YFSETQ.